Below are 20 T cell receptor beta chains sequenced from a single sample in a study of CD8+CD57+ T cells in acquired aplastic anemia. Genomic DNA served as template for TCR beta VDJ and CDR3 profiling. MiXCR, applied by TCRdb to the reads, yields one record per CDR3 protein. The table has roughly 130,000 distinct CDR3 sequences, about 48% seen once. Input material: sorted CD4+, CD8+, or CD8+CD57+ T cells (not recorded which) from PBMCs. The receptors were sampled from a human donor in good health, serving as a control.

The chain joins TRBV24-1 to TRBJ2-1, with TRBD2 matching 12 bases. Germline V CDR1 and CDR2: KGHDR, SFDVKD. The CDR3 covers 14 residues. V was clipped by 8 bases and J by 6 bases; unmatched bases: 4. CDR3 amino acids: CATMASGGANEQFF. The CDR3 nucleotides are TGTGCCACCATGGCTAGCGGGGGGGCCAATGAGCAGTTCTTC.

In regard to this clonotype: The junction does not match germline at one end; this may be a read error. The V gene is TRBV7-6, the J gene TRBJ1-2; TRBD1 matches 7 bases. This CDR3 spans 12 amino acids. Germline V gene sequence: CDR1 SGHVS, CDR2 FNYEAQ. CDR3 sequence reads: CANSPGTDGYTF. Here the CDR3 DNA reads TGTGCCAACAGCCCCGGGACAGACGGCTACACCTTC.

The chain employs TRBV29-1 and TRBJ1-1, with D possibly being TRBD1 (5 bases). Germline CDR1 and CDR2: SQVTM and ANQGSEA. The length of the CDR3 is 12 residues. Trimming left V 6 bases short and J 0 bases short, with 8 bases between. As DNA, the CDR3 is TGCAGCGTCCAGGGAATGAACACTGAAGCTTTCTTT. This gives the protein CSVQGMNTEAFF.

In regard to this clonotype: Its ends do not fully match the called genes, so a read error is possible. J is TRBJ2-5 and V is TRBV7-3, with TRBD2 as a possible D gene (6 bases). This CDR3 comprises 14 residues. Per germline, CDR1 SGHTA and CDR2 FQGTGA. The chain's CDR3 is CASSRDFLGETQYF. As DNA, the CDR3 is TGTGCTAGCAGCCGGGACTTCCTCGGAGAGACCCAGTACTTC.

The rearrangement joins TRBV9 to TRBJ2-7; no clear D gene. V lost 4 bases and J 4 bases, leaving 9 bases between the germline ends. The length of the CDR3 is 12 residues. The germline V gene encodes CDR1 SGDLS and CDR2 YYNGEE. CDR3: CASSQEGYEQYF. CDR3 in DNA: TGTGCCAGCAGCCAAGAAGGTTACGAGCAGTACTTC.

This clonotype was recorded many times. The rearrangement joins TRBV19 to TRBJ2-1; 12 nucleotides agree with TRBD2. The CDR3 runs to 19 residues. The V gene's germline CDR1 is LNHDA and CDR2 SQIVND (reference sequence). V lost 6 bases to trimming and J lost 1 base; unmatched junction nucleotides: 13. CDR3 region: CASRALAGGRNGSYNEQFF. CDR3 nucleotide sequence: TGTGCCAGTAGAGCCCTAGCGGGGGGGCGAAACGGATCCTACAATGAGCAGTTCTTC.

J is TRBJ2-3 and V is TRBV9, with unresolved D. The J call could be wrong; TRBJ1-5 is a better fit for the DNA end. The CDR3 totals 11 residues. Germline V gene data show CDR1 as SGDLS and CDR2 as YYNGEE. This chain's CDR3 is CASSVQDTQHF. The DNA for the CDR3 is TGTGCCAGCAGCGTACAAGATACGCAGCATTTT.

This clonotype was counted ten times or more. The rearrangement uses TRBV10-1 and TRBJ2-1; D gene uncertain. Trimming stripped 1 base from V and 0 bases from J, with 7 bases between. The germline V gene has CDR1 WNHNN and CDR2 SYGVQD (reference sequence). This CDR3 is built from 15 residues. CDR3 nucleotide sequence: TGCGCCAGCAGTGAGTTAGGAAGCTCCTACAATGAGCAGTTCTTC. It yields the protein CASSELGSSYNEQFF.

There are many counts of this clonotype. V gene TRBV7-2 combines with J gene TRBJ1-4; D gene unclear. Trimming removed 5 bases from V and 7 bases from J, with 8 bases in between. Germline assignment: CDR1 SGHTA and CDR2 FQGNSA. This CDR3 is 12 amino acids long. The CDR3 loop is CASSVIGEKLFF. In DNA form, the CDR3 reads TGTGCCAGCAGCGTAATAGGTGAAAAACTGTTTTTT. The full variable domain, its missing parts supplied by reference TRBV7-2 and TRBJ1-4, is GAGVSQSPSNKVTEKGKDVELRCDPISGHTALYWYRQSLGQGLEFLIYFQGNSAPDKSGLPSDRFSAERTGGSVSTLTIQRTQQEDSAVYLCASSVIGEKLFFGSGTQLSVL.

This rearrangement joins TRBV11-1 to TRBJ2-1; TRBD2 matches 10 bases. Germline lookup yields CDR1 SGHAT and CDR2 FQDESV (reference sequence). V lost 2 bases and J lost 7; bases outside the gene matches: 5. This CDR3 has 15 amino acids. The chain's CDR3 is CASSLTSGGANEQFF. The CDR3, as DNA: TGTGCCAGCAGCTTAACCAGCGGGGGGGCAAATGAGCAGTTCTTC.

This clonotype came up many times. The V call is TRBV25-1, the J call TRBJ2-7; 7 bases agree with TRBD1. Germline-derived CDR1 and CDR2 are MGHDK and SYGVNS. The CDR3 spans 13 residues. J was trimmed by 6 bases and V by 4 bases; bases with no gene match: 6. CDR3 nucleotides: TGTGCCAGCAGTGGGCAGGGGGTCGGCGAGCAGTACTTC. This gives the protein CASSGQGVGEQYF.

This chain links TRBV29-1 with TRBJ2-7, with 13 nucleotides matching TRBD2. The CDR3 loop spans 13 amino acids. Germline V CDR1 and CDR2: SQVTM, ANQGSEA. DNA for the CDR3: TGCCAGCTACTAGCGGGGGGGCACTACGAGCAGTACTTC. Protein: CQLLAGGHYEQYF.

This clonotype was detected ten times or more. CDR3 region: CASSSTGFNEQFF. CDR3 DNA sequence: TGTGCCAGCAGTTCGACAGGGTTCAATGAGCAGTTCTTC. The rearrangement uses TRBV6-5 and TRBJ2-1; 7 bases agree with TRBD1. The CDR3 runs 13 residues. The germline V gene encodes CDR1 MNHEY and CDR2 SVGAGI. V shed 4 bases and J 6 bases; nucleotides not matched to a gene: 3.

This clonotype was recorded a few times. Just one base apart from a much larger clone, this may be a read error. The chain is built from TRBV9 and TRBJ1-2, with 11 bases lining up with TRBD1. The CDR3 totals 15 residues. From germline, CDR1 is SGDLS and CDR2 YYNGEE. CDR3 nucleotides: TGTGCCCGCAGCGTAGGAGGACAGGGGGCGGCAAGCTACACCTTC. Protein: CARSVGGQGAASYTF.

This chain links TRBV9 with TRBJ2-5, with D perhaps TRBD2 (5 bases). V was clipped by 3 bases and J by 4 bases, with 10 bases between them. Germline loops: CDR1 SGDLS, CDR2 YYNGEE. CDR3 length: 13 amino acids. The CDR3 spells CASSAGRGETQYF. The CDR3 coding sequence is TGTGCCAGCAGCGCCGGACGGGGAGAGACCCAGTACTTC. Full variable domain (rest looked up from reference TRBV9 and TRBJ2-5): DSGVTQTPKHLITATGQRVTLRCSPRSGDLSVYWYQQSLDQGLQFLIQYYNGEERAKGNILERFSAQQFPDLHSELNLSSLELGDSALYFCASSAGRGETQYFGPGTRLLVL.

This clonotype was seen repeatedly, ten times or more. V usage is TRBV9 and J usage is TRBJ2-1; 8 bases align to TRBD1. The CDR3 runs to 15 residues. Trimming at V came to 0 bases and at J to 2 bases, leaving 1 base not matched to a gene. Germline CDR1 is SGDLS and CDR2 is YYNGEE. The CDR3 DNA is TGTGCCAGCAGCGTAGGGACAGGGCCCTACAATGAGCAGTTCTTC. Translation gives CASSVGTGPYNEQFF.

The rearrangement joins TRBV20-1 to TRBJ1-6, with no clear D. V lost 0 bases and J lost 7, with 16 bases in between. CDR1 and CDR2 from the germline V gene are DFQATT and SNEGSKA (reference sequence). This CDR3 comprises 16 residues. The CDR3 reads CSARDWREAVNSPLHF. The CDR3 DNA follows: TGCAGTGCTAGAGATTGGAGGGAAGCTGTAAATTCACCCCTCCACTTT.

This chain connects TRBV19 to TRBJ1-1, with D unresolved. V gave up 5 bases and J gave up 11 bases, with 18 bases separating them. CDR3 length equals 13 residues. Germline V gene data show CDR1 as LNHDA and CDR2 as SQIVND (reference sequence). Here the CDR3 DNA reads TGTGCCAGTAGTGGTCGGTTCGTGGGAGACGCTTTCTTT. It specifies CASSGRFVGDAFF.

V gene TRBV11-2 combines with J gene TRBJ1-2, with a weak D call TRBD1 (5 bases). The CDR3 length is 16 residues. Between the trimmed V and J ends, which lost 8 bases and 2 bases, there was a span of 21 bases. Germline V lookup: CDR1 SGHAT, CDR2 FQNNGV. CDR3 region: CASVPTAGQGNYGYTF. Written as DNA, the CDR3 is TGTGCCAGCGTGCCCACCGCGGGGCAGGGAAACTATGGCTACACCTTC.

This clonotype was observed many times. The rearrangement joins TRBV10-2 to TRBJ2-5; a possible D gene is TRBD1 (5 bases). This CDR3 has 13 amino acids. V lost 3 bases and J lost 6, with 11 bases in between. The germline V gene has CDR1 WSHSY and CDR2 SAAADI. CDR3 region: CASSDAGSQTQYF. Here the CDR3 DNA reads TGCGCCAGCAGTGACGCAGGGTCCCAGACCCAGTACTTC.